This entry describes one T cell receptor beta chain. Produced via immunoSEQ multiplex PCR; TCRdb's table is partial and in-frame only. The data hold approximately 70,000 clones, with roughly 89% observed a single time. Germline lookup yields CDR1 KGHSH and CDR2 LQKENI. This CDR3 spans 18 amino acids. With 1 base removed from V and 1 base from J, the gap between germline ends came to 17 bases. This sample is drawn from a study of control samples from healthy donors and cancer patients. Sequenced sample: PBMCs. This clonotype originated in a man aged 60 to 75 with lung cancer. The genes are TRBV18 and TRBJ2-1; possibly TRBD1 for D (6 bases). The DNA for the CDR3 is TGTGCCAGCTCACCACGTCCGCCACAGGGTCCGTCCTACAATGAGCAGTTCTTC. It translates to CASSPRPPQGPSYNEQFF.